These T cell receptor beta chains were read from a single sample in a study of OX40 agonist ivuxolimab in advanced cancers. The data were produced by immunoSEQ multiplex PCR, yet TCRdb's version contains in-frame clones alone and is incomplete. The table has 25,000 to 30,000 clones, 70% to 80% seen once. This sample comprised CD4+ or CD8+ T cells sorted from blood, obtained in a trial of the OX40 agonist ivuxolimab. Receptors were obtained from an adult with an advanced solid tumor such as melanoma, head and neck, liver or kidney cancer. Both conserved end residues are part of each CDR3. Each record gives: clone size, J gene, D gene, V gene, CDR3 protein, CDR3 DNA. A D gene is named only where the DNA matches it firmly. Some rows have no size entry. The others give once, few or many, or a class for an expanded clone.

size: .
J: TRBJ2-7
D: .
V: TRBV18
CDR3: CASSDLQGAPPYEQYF
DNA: TGTGCCAGCTCAGATCTACAGGGAGCCCCTCCCTACGAGCAGTACTTC

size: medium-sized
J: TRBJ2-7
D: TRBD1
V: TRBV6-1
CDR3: CASPEPGTGTYEQYF
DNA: TGTGCCAGCCCTGAACCCGGGACAGGAACCTACGAGCAGTACTTC

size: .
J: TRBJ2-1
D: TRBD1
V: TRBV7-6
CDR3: CASSFQGASNNEQFF
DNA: TGTGCCAGCAGCTTTCAGGGGGCCTCTAACAATGAGCAGTTCTTC

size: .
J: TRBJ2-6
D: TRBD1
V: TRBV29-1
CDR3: CSATTGGIANVLTF
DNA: TGCAGCGCTACGACAGGGGGAATCGCCAACGTCCTGACTTTC

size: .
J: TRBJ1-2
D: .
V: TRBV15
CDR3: CATSRDSAGGYTF
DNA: TGTGCCACCAGCAGAGATTCGGCCGGGGGCTACACCTTC

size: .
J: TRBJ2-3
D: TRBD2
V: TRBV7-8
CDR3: CASSPAGGTTDTQYF
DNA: TGTGCCAGCAGTCCAGCGGGGGGGACCACAGATACGCAGTATTTT

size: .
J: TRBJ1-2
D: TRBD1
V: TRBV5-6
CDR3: CASSLSGGGYTF
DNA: TGTGCCAGCAGCTTATCAGGGGGCGGCTACACCTTC

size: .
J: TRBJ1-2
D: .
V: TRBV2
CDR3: CASREDKGRIYGYTF
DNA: TGTGCCAGCAGGGAAGACAAGGGGCGTATCTATGGCTACACCTTC

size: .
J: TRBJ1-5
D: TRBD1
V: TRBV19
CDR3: CASSIDRTGGHNQPQHF
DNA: TGTGCCAGTAGTATAGATCGAACAGGGGGCCACAATCAGCCCCAGCATTTT

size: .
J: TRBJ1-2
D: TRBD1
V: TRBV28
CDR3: CASSYPGTGVGYTF
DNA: TGTGCCAGCAGTTATCCCGGGACAGGGGTCGGCTACACCTTC

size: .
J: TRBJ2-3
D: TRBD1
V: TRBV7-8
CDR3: CASSLAVGQGDTDTQYF
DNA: TGTGCCAGCAGCTTAGCGGTGGGACAGGGGGACACAGATACGCAGTATTTT

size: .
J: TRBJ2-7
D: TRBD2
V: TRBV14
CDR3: CASSRSGGGYEQYF
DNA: TGTGCCAGCAGCCGGTCGGGGGGAGGCTACGAGCAGTACTTC

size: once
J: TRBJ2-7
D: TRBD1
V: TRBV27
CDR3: CASSLSGQGRYEQYF
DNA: TGTGCCAGCAGTTTATCGGGACAGGGGAGGTACGAGCAGTACTTC

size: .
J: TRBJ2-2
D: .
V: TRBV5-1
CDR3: CASRPRDSTGELFF
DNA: TGCGCCAGCAGGCCCCGGGACTCCACCGGGGAGCTGTTTTTT

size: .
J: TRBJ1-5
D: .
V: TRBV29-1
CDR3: CSVVEPHGGVHF
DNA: TGCAGCGTTGTGGAACCGCACGGCGGGGTTCATTTT

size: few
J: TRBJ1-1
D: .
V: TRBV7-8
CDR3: CASSLVGGGTEAFF
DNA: TGTGCCAGCAGCTTAGTAGGAGGGGGCACTGAAGCTTTCTTT

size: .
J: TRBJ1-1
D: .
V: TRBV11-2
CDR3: CASSLDWTMNTEAFF
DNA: TGTGCCAGCAGCTTAGATTGGACAATGAACACTGAAGCTTTCTTT

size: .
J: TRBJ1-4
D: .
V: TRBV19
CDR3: CATSGKLVLDEKLFF
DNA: TGTGCCACTTCAGGGAAGTTGGTGTTGGATGAAAAACTGTTTTTT

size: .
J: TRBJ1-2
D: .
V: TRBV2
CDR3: CASDVDSNYGYTF
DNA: TGTGCCAGCGATGTGGACAGCAACTATGGCTACACCTTC

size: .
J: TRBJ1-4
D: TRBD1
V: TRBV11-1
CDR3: CASSRDRANEKLFF
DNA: TGTGCCAGCAGTCGGGACAGGGCGAATGAAAAACTGTTTTTT

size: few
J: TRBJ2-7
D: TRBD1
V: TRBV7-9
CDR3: CASSLRTGTSYEQYF
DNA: TGTGCCAGCAGCCTTCGGACAGGCACCTCCTACGAGCAGTACTTC

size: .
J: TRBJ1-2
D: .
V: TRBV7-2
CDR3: CASSLAGGYGYTF
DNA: TGTGCCAGCAGCTTAGCGGGCGGGTATGGCTACACCTTC

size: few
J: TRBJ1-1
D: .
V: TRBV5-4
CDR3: CASRNMNTEAFF
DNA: TGTGCCAGCAGGAATATGAACACTGAAGCTTTCTTT

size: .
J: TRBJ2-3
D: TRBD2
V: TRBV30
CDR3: CAWSEGSGGADTQYF
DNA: TGTGCCTGGAGCGAAGGTAGCGGGGGGGCGGATACGCAGTATTTT

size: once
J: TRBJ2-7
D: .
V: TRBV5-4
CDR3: CASSLAPGETYEQYF
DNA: TGTGCCAGCAGCTTGGCACCGGGGGAGACCTACGAGCAGTACTTC

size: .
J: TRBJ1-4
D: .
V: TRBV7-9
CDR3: CASSEVKGRGEKLFF
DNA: TGTGCCAGCAGCGAGGTGAAGGGTAGAGGGGAAAAACTGTTTTTT

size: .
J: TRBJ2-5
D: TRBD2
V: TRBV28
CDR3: CASSVGRGARQETQYF
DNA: TGTGCCAGCAGCGTAGGGCGGGGGGCGAGGCAAGAGACCCAGTACTTC

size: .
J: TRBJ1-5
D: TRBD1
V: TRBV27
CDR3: CASRDRANQPQHF
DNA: TGTGCCAGCAGGGACAGGGCGAATCAGCCCCAGCATTTT

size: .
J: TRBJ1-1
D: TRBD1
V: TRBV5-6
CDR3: CASSPGGAEAFF
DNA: TGTGCCAGCAGCCCAGGGGGCGCTGAAGCTTTCTTT

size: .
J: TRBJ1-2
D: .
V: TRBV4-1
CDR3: CASSQARGFDYGYTF
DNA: TGCGCCAGCAGCCAAGCGCGGGGGTTTGACTATGGCTACACCTTC

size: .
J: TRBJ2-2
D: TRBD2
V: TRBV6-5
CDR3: CASSSGGGELFF
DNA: TGTGCCAGCAGTTCGGGGGGCGGGGAGCTGTTTTTT

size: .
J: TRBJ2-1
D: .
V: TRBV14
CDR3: CASSRIHRDVAYNEQFF
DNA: TGTGCCAGCAGCCGAATTCACCGGGACGTCGCTTACAATGAGCAGTTCTTC

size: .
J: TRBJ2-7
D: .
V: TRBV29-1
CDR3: CSVEEADSSYEQYF
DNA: TGCAGCGTTGAAGAAGCGGACAGCTCCTACGAGCAGTACTTC

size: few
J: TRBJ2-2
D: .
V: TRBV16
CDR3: CASSQSSANTGELFF
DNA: TGTGCCAGCAGCCAATCGTCCGCGAACACCGGGGAGCTGTTTTTT

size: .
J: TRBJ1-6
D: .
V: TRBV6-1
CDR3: CASITPRGGGSPLHF
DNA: TGTGCCAGCATTACGCCCCGGGGAGGGGGTTCACCCCTCCACTTT

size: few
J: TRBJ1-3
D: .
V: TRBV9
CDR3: CASSALDSSGNTIYF
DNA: TGTGCCAGCAGCGCCCTCGACAGCTCTGGAAACACCATATATTTT

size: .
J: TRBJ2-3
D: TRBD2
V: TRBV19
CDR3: CASSKSSGRGADTQYF
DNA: TGTGCCAGTAGTAAAAGTTCAGGGAGGGGAGCAGATACGCAGTATTTT

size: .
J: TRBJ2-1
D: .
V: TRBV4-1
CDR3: CASSQTTGSGFYNEQFF
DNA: TGCGCCAGCAGCCAGACCACAGGGAGCGGATTTTACAATGAGCAGTTCTTC

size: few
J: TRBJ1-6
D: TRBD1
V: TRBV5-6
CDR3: CASSPETGGSSPLHF
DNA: TGTGCCAGCAGCCCCGAGACAGGGGGAAGTTCACCCCTCCACTTT

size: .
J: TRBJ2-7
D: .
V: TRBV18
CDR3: CASSPTLGSSYEQYF
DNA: TGTGCCAGCTCACCCACACTGGGGTCCTCCTACGAGCAGTACTTC

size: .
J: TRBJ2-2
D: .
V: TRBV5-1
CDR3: CASSFPLLAANTGELFF
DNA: TGCGCCAGCAGCTTCCCACTATTAGCCGCGAACACCGGGGAGCTGTTTTTT

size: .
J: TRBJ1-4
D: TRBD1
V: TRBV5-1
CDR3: CASSYGPSLQGWNEKLFF
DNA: TGCGCCAGCAGCTATGGGCCCTCCCTACAGGGGTGGAATGAAAAACTGTTTTTT

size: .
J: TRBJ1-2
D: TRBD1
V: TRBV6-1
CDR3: CASSMDRGGYGYTF
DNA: TGTGCCAGCAGTATGGACAGGGGAGGATACGGCTACACCTTC

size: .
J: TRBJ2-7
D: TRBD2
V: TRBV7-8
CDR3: CASSFGLAAREQYF
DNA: TGTGCCAGCAGCTTTGGACTAGCCGCTCGCGAGCAGTACTTC

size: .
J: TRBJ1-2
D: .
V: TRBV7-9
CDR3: CASSSWGADITYGYTF
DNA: TGTGCCAGCAGCTCCTGGGGGGCCGATATAACCTATGGCTACACCTTC

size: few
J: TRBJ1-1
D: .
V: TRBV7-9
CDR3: CASSYVNTEAFF
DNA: TGTGCCAGCAGCTACGTAAACACTGAAGCTTTCTTT

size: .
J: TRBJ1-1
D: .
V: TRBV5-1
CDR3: CASSLRGGGTEAFF
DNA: TGCGCCAGCAGCTTGCGCGGGGGAGGAACTGAAGCTTTCTTT

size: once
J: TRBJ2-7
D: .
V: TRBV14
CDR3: CASSQNRGGANEQYF
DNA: TGTGCCAGCAGCCAAAATCGAGGGGGGGCGAACGAGCAGTACTTC

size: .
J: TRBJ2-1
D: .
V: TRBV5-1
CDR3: CASSSGTVEQFF
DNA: TGCGCCAGCAGCAGCGGGACAGTTGAGCAGTTCTTC

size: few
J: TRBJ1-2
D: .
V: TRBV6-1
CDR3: CASSEFEGEYGYTF
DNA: TGTGCCAGCAGTGAATTTGAGGGGGAATATGGCTACACCTTC

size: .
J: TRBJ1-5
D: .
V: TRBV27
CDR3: CASSKTGRQPQHF
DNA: TGTGCCAGCAGCAAAACAGGGCGTCAGCCCCAGCATTTT

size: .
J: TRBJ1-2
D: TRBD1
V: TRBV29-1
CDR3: CSVEKGAGGYTF
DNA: TGCAGCGTTGAGAAGGGGGCTGGCGGCTACACCTTC

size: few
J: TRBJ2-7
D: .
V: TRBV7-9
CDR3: CASREETSYEQYF
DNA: TGTGCCAGCAGAGAAGAGACAAGCTACGAGCAGTACTTC

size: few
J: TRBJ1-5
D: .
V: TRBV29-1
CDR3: CSVESRDGQPQHF
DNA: TGCAGCGTTGAAAGCAGGGACGGTCAGCCCCAGCATTTT

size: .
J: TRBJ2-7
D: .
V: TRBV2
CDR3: CASSGGDFSAYEQYF
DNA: TGTGCCAGCAGTGGGGGGGACTTTTCCGCCTACGAGCAGTACTTC

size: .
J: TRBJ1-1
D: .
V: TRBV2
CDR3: CASRQSPNTEAFF
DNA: TGTGCCAGCCGACAGAGCCCGAACACTGAAGCTTTCTTT

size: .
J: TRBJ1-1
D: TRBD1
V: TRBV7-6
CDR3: CASSSTGGSTEAFF
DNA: TGTGCCAGCAGCTCGACAGGGGGGAGCACTGAAGCTTTCTTT